These T cell receptor beta chains were read from a single sample in a study of cytomegalovirus exposure and HLA in healthy donors. The data were produced by immunoSEQ multiplex PCR, yet TCRdb's version contains in-frame clones alone and is incomplete. The table records about 58,000 clones, roughly 90% of them present only once. Source material: PBMCs. These receptors came from a man younger than 35 in good health and CMV-seronegative. Each CDR3 is given with its conserved first and last residue. The order of the fields is V gene, clone size, J gene, CDR3 protein. Some rows have no size entry. The others give once, few or many, or a class for an expanded clone.

>TRBV5-1|.|TRBJ2-7
CASNVGLADTISYEQYF
>TRBV27|.|TRBJ1-2
CASSFAGGAGGYTF
>TRBV7-3|.|TRBJ2-1
CASSLHSGGYYNEQFF
>TRBV7-8|.|TRBJ2-2
CASSIDRVGTGELFF
>TRBV4-1|.|TRBJ2-1
CASSLQGSQRGEQFF
>TRBV30|.|TRBJ2-5
CAWSPRSGAETQYF
>TRBV5-8|.|TRBJ1-5
CASSFETGSNQPQHF
>TRBV7-3|.|TRBJ2-1
CASSPRDFGGNEQFF
>TRBV6-6|.|TRBJ2-1
CASRTGRNEQFF
>TRBV4-3|.|TRBJ2-7
CASSQGTGPSYEQYF
>TRBV15|.|TRBJ2-3
CATSRGPWTGALTDTQYF
>TRBV11-3|.|TRBJ2-2
CASSSGLTGELFF
>TRBV28|.|TRBJ2-6
CASSFDWPKASGANVLTF
>TRBV7-9|.|TRBJ2-1
CASSDPSGRSSYNEQFF
>TRBV11-2|.|TRBJ1-2
CASVDGGYGYTF
>TRBV6-6|.|TRBJ2-7
CASSRRGSGAIEQYF
>TRBV6-5|few|TRBJ1-5
CASRSQGEGNQPQHF
>TRBV28|.|TRBJ2-5
CASSTGLAEETQYF
>TRBV11-1|.|TRBJ2-3
CASSSVAGYGTDTQYF
>TRBV7-9|.|TRBJ1-2
CASSRIPGDYGYTF
>TRBV6-5|.|TRBJ2-4
CASSSNGGQRNIQYF
>TRBV7-2|.|TRBJ2-5
CASSFGLAGEKTQYF
>TRBV18|once|TRBJ2-1
CASSPTGGGEQFF
>TRBV7-2|.|TRBJ2-3
CASSPGHSTDTQYF